Below, 7 T cell receptor beta chains from the same sample are listed, as sequenced in a study of shared clonotypes between healthy human individuals. Clones were sequenced by immunoSEQ multiplex PCR, and TCRdb holds only the in-frame ones, with some missing. There are about 450,000 clones in the sample; 70% to 80% occur only once, and around 14% lies in the top ten. Input material: PBMCs. The receptors were sampled from a woman in her forties in good health. Some clones in this sample may be carry-over from other donors' samples.

The chain couples TRBV5-4 to TRBJ2-3; D is ambiguous. The CDR3 runs to 14 residues. CDR1 is SGHNT, CDR2 YYREEE, per germline (reference sequence). V was shortened by 0 bases and J by 2 bases, with 7 bases between the two germline ends. DNA for the CDR3: TGTGCCAGCAGCTTGGGGGTGCACACAGATACGCAGTATTTT. This encodes CASSLGVHTDTQYF.

The chain uses TRBV28 and TRBJ2-3; D is perhaps TRBD1 (6 bases). CDR3 length: 17 amino acids. Germline CDR1 and CDR2: MDHEN and SYDVKM. Trimming shortened V by 3 bases and J by 0 bases, and 16 bases separated the two germline ends. CDR3 nucleotides: TGTGCCAGCAGTTTCCTGGGACAACTAACTAGCACAGATACGCAGTATTTT. Translated: CASSFLGQLTSTDTQYF.

The chain carries TRBV7-3 and TRBJ2-1, with 12 bases fitting TRBD2. V was clipped by 5 bases and J by 8 bases; unmatched bases: 10. CDR3 length: 16 amino acids. CDR1 is SGHTA, CDR2 FQGTGA, per germline. The CDR3 reads CASSATLAGGLHEQFF. The DNA for the CDR3 is TGTGCCAGCAGCGCCACTCTAGCGGGAGGGCTCCATGAGCAGTTCTTC.

CDR3 coding DNA: TGTGCCAGCTCAGATCCGGGACAGGGGTCCCCCCTCTACGAGCAGTACTTC. This translates into CASSDPGQGSPLYEQYF. The gene calls are TRBV18 and TRBJ2-7, with 10 bases that match TRBD1. The length of the CDR3 is 17 residues. CDR1 is KGHSH, CDR2 LQKENI, per germline. Unmatched junction bases numbered 13, after V lost 5 bases and J lost 3 bases.

The sample holds one count of this clone. The chain combines TRBV2 with TRBJ2-3; no clear D gene. The CDR3 totals 14 residues. V dropped 3 bases and J dropped 2 bases, with 9 bases sitting between them. Per the germline V gene, CDR1 is SNHLY and CDR2 is FYNNEI. CDR3 DNA sequence: TGTGCCAGCAGTGATTCTGCGCACACAGATACGCAGTATTTT. Translating gives CASSDSAHTDTQYF.

This chain uses TRBV5-1 with TRBJ2-1, with 7 bases fitting TRBD2. CDR3 length: 16 amino acids. Germline lookup yields CDR1 SGHRS and CDR2 YFSETQ. Unmatched junction bases numbered 13, after V lost 1 base and J lost 9 bases. The CDR3 protein is CASSLRPVGEGGEQFF. DNA for the CDR3: TGCGCCAGCAGCTTGCGCCCGGTGGGGGAGGGCGGTGAGCAGTTCTTC.

The chain employs TRBV19 and TRBJ2-1; TRBD2 might be the D (5 bases). Trimming removed 3 bases from V and 0 bases from J, with 6 bases in between. This CDR3 spans 14 amino acids. CDR1 is LNHDA and CDR2 is SQIVND in the germline V gene (reference sequence). CDR3 in amino acids: CASSMAGSYNEQFF. The CDR3 DNA sequence: TGTGCCAGTAGTATGGCGGGCTCCTACAATGAGCAGTTCTTC.